The TCR beta chain described here comes from a study of identifying expanded T cells in peripheral blood. General observations from the study: Differentially abundant clones: around 1.2 between replicates, 16.4 at 2 to 3 weeks, over 18 at four.

Details on this clone: Its antigen is not identified.

Sequencing was performed with immunoSEQ multiplex PCR; in TCRdb, only in-frame clones are kept and a portion is missing. The table shows approximately 100,000 clones, with roughly 91% occurring only once. No infections or other immune events were documented during collection. V lost 11 bases and J 4 bases, leaving 3 bases between the germline ends. Germline V CDR1 and CDR2: MRHNA, SNTAGT. This CDR3 contains 9 residues. This receptor was taken from a person aged 18-70 years in good health. The chain is built from TRBV6-4 and TRBJ1-3; D gene ambiguous. Sequenced material: blood. The CDR3 region has the DNA TGTGCCCCCGGAAACACCATATATTTT. As protein: CAPGNTIYF.